This TCR beta chain originates from a study of shared clonotypes between healthy human individuals. Donors, healthy HIV-negative adults, lacked recent acute infections or vaccinations. Those who donated, Caucasian adults without exception, all lived in Nashville, Tennessee. Deep was the level used in running the assay. Generated by immunoSEQ multiplex PCR, the TCRdb table keeps only in-frame clones and is missing some. The sample yields over a million clones, over 95% seen once. Trimming took off 0 bases at V and 2 bases at J, with 9 bases between the two ends. The CDR3 is 15 residues long. Germline values: CDR1 SGHNT, CDR2 YYREEE (reference sequence).

This chain uses TRBV5-4 with TRBJ2-1, with no clear D. The source material was naive CD4+ T cells sorted from blood. The subset was: CD45RA+ positively selected. This receptor was identified in a young man in good health. CDR3 residues: CASSLEGRTYNEQFF. CDR3 nucleotide sequence: TGTGCCAGCAGCTTGGAAGGTAGGACCTACAATGAGCAGTTCTTC.